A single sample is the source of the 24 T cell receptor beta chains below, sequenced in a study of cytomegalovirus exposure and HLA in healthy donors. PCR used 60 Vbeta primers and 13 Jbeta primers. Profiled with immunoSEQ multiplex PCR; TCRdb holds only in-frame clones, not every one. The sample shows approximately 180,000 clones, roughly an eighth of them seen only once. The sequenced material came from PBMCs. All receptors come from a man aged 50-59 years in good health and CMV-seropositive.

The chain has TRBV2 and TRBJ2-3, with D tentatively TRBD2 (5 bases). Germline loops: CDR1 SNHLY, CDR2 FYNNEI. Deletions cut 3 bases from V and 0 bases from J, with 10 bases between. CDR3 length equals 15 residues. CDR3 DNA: TGTGCCAGCAGTGACCGGGGATCTAGCACAGATACGCAGTATTTT. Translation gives CASSDRGSSTDTQYF.

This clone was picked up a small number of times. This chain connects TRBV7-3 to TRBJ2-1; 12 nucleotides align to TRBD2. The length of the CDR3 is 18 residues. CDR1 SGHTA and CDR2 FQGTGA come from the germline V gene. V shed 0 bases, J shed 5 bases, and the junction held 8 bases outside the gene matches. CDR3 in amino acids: CASSLTPSGGAYDNEQFF. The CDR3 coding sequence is TGTGCCAGCAGCTTAACCCCTAGCGGGGGGGCCTACGACAATGAGCAGTTCTTC.

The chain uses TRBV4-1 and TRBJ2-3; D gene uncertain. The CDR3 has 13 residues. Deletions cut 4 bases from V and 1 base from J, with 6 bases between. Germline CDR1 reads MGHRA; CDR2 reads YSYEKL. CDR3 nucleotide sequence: TGCGCCAGCAGCCCTTATGGCACAGATACGCAGTATTTT. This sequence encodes CASSPYGTDTQYF.

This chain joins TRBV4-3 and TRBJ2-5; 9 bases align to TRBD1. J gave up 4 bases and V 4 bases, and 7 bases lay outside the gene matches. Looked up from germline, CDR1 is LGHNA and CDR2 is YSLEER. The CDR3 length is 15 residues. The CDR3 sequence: CASSRTGQGRETQYF. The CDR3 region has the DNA TGCGCCAGCAGCCGCACTGGACAGGGGAGAGAGACCCAGTACTTC.

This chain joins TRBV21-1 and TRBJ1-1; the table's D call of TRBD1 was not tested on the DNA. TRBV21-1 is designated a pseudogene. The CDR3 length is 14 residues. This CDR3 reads CASSKDRENTEAFF. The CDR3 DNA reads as TGTGCCAGCAGCAAAGACAGGGAGAACACTGAAGCTTTCTTT.

CDR3 coding DNA: TGTGCCAGTAGTTACAGACAGGCAAAGGGGGAACTGTTTTTT. This sequence encodes CASSYRQAKGELFF. The chain is built from TRBV19 and TRBJ1-4; a possible D gene is TRBD1 (6 bases). V was clipped by 5 bases and J by 12 bases, with 19 bases between them. The CDR3 has 14 amino acids. CDR1 is LNHDA and CDR2 is SQIVND in the germline V gene (reference sequence).

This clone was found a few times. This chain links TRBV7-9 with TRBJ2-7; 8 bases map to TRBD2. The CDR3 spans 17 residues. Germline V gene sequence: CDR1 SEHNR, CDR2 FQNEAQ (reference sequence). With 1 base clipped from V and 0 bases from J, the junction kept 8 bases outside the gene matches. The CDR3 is CASSLGGSGVTSYEQYV. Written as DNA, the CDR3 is TGTGCCAGCAGCTTAGGTGGTAGCGGGGTAACCTCCTACGAGCAGTACGTC.

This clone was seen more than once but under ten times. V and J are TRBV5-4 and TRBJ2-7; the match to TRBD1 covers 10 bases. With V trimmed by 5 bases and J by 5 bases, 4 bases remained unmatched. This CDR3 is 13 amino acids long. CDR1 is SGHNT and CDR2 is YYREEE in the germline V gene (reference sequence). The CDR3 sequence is CASRPGQGNEQYF. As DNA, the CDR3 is TGTGCCAGCAGGCCGGGACAGGGGAACGAGCAGTACTTC.

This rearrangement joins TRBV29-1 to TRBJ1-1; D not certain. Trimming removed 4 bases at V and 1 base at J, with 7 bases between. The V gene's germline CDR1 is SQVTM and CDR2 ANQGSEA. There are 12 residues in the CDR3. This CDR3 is CSVVQSNTEAFF. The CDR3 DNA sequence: TGCAGCGTTGTACAGTCGAACACTGAAGCTTTCTTT.

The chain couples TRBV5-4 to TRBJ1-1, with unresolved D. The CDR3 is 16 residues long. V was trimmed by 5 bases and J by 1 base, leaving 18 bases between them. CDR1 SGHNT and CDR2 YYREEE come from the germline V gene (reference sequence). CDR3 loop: CASSSGLKASNTEAFF. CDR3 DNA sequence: TGTGCCAGCAGTTCAGGACTGAAGGCCTCGAACACTGAAGCTTTCTTT.

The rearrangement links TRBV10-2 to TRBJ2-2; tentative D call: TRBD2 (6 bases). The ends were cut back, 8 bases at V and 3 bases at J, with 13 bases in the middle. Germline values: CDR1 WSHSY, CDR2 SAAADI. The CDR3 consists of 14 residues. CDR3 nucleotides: TGCGCCAGCGGCGGGACGTCGCACACCGGGGAGCTGTTTTTT. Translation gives CASGGTSHTGELFF.

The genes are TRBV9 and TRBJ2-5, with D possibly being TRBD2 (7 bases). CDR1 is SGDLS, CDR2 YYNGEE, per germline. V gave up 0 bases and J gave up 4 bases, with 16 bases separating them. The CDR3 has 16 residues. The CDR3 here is CASSVGGGAWGETQYF. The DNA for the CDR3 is TGTGCCAGCAGCGTAGGTGGGGGGGCCTGGGGAGAGACCCAGTACTTC.

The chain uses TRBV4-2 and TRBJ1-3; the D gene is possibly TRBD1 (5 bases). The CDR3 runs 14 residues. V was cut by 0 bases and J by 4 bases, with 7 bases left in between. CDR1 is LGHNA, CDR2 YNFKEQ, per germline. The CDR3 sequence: CASSQDQGGNTIYF. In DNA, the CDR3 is TGTGCCAGCAGCCAAGATCAGGGAGGAAACACCATATATTTT.

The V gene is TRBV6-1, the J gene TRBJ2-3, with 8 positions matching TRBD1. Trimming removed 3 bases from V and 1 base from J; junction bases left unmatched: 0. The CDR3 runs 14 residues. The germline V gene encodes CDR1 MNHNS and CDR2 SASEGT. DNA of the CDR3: TGTGCCAGCAGTGAGACAGGGGGCACAGATACGCAGTATTTT. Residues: CASSETGGTDTQYF.

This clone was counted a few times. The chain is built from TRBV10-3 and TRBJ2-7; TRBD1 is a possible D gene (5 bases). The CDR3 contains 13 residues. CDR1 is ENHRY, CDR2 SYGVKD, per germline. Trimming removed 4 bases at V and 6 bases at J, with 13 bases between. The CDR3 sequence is CAISVEGAGEQYV. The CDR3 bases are TGTGCCATCAGTGTGGAAGGGGCCGGCGAGCAGTACGTC.

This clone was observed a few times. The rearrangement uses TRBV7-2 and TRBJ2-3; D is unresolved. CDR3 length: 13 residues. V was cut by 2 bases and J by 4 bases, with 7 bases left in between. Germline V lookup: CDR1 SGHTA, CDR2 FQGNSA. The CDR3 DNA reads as TGTGCCAGCAGCTTACTTACTCCAGATACGCAGTATTTT. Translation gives CASSLLTPDTQYF.

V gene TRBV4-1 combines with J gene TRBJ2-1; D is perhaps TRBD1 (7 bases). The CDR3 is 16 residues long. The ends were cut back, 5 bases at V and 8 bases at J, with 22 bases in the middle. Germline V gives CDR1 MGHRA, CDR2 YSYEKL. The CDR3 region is CASSWRRDRLFDEQFF. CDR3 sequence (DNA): TGCGCCAGCAGCTGGAGGAGGGACAGATTGTTCGATGAGCAGTTCTTC.

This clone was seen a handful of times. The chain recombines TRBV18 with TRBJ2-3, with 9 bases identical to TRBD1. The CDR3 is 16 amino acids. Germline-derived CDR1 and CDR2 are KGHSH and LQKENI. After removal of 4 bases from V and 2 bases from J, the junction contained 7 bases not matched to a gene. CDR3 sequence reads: CASSLSGTGITDTQYF. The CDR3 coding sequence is TGTGCCAGCTCACTTTCCGGGACAGGGATCACAGATACGCAGTATTTT.

This CDR3 reads CASTPQGAWGPQHF. The DNA for the CDR3 is TGTGCCAGCACCCCTCAGGGGGCCTGGGGGCCCCAGCATTTT. The chain has TRBV27 and TRBJ1-5, with 8 bases lining up with TRBD1. The V gene's germline CDR1 is MNHEY and CDR2 SMNVEV (reference sequence). V trimming: 7 bases; J trimming: 9 bases; junction bases outside the gene matches: 11. This CDR3 is built from 14 residues.

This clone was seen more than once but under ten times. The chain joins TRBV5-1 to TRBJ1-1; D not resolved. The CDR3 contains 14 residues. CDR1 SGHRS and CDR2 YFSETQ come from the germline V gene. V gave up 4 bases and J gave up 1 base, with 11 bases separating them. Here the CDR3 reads CASSRLPANTEAFF. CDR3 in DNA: TGCGCCAGCAGCCGACTCCCGGCGAACACTGAAGCTTTCTTT.

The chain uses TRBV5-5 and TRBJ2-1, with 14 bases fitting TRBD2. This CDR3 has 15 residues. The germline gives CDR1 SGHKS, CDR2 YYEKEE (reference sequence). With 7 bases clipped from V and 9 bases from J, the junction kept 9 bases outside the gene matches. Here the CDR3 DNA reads TGTGCCAGCTCGTGGGGGACTAGCGGGGGATCTGAGCAGTTCTTC. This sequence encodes CASSWGTSGGSEQFF.

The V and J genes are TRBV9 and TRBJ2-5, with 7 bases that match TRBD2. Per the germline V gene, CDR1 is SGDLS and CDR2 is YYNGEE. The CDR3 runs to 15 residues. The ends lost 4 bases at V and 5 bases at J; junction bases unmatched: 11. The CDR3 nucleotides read TGTGCCAGCAGCTCCCCCTGGGAGGGACTCGAGACCCAGTACTTC. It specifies CASSSPWEGLETQYF.

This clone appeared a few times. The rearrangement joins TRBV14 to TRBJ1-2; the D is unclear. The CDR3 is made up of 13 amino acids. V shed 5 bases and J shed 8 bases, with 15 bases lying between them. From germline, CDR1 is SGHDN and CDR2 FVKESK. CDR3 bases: TGTGCCAGCAGCGTAACAAATATCGGGGGCTACACCTTC. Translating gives CASSVTNIGGYTF.

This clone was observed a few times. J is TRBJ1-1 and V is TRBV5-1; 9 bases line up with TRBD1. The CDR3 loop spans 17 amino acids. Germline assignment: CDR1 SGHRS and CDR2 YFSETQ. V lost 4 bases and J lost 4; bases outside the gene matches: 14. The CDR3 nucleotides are TGCGCCAGCAGCCCGCAGACCCGGGACAGGGTGTTCACTGAAGCTTTCTTT. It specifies CASSPQTRDRVFTEAFF.